The 27 T cell receptor beta chains presented below share a single source sample, sequenced in a study of OX40 agonist ivuxolimab in advanced cancers. Profiling relied on immunoSEQ multiplex PCR, and the TCRdb table lists in-frame clones only, not all of them. The sample includes 35,000 to 45,000 clones, about 90% of them seen just once. Sequenced here: CD4+ or CD8+ T cells sorted from blood, sampled in a trial of the OX40 agonist ivuxolimab. The source of these receptors is an adult with an advanced solid tumor such as melanoma, head and neck, liver or kidney cancer.

The chain recombines TRBV19 with TRBJ2-1; perhaps TRBD2 as D (5 bases). V was clipped by 5 bases and J by 3 bases, with 11 bases between them. The germline gives CDR1 LNHDA, CDR2 SQIVND (reference sequence). This CDR3 comprises 14 residues. The CDR3 DNA reads as TGTGCCAGTAGTTCAAGCGGATTCTACAATGAGCAGTTCTTC. This codes for CASSSSGFYNEQFF.

The V gene is TRBV2, the J gene TRBJ1-1, with D possibly being TRBD1 (6 bases). Trimming pared 8 bases from V and 3 bases from J, leaving 10 bases between. The CDR3 sequence is 12 residues long. Germline V CDR1 and CDR2: SNHLY, FYNNEI. CDR3 sequence (DNA): TGTGCCAGCCTGAAGGGGGACACTGAAGCTTTCTTT. It is translated as CASLKGDTEAFF.

This chain links TRBV5-1 with TRBJ2-5; no clear D gene. Germline-derived CDR1 and CDR2 are SGHRS and YFSETQ. CDR3 length: 16 amino acids. Trimming removed 4 bases at V and 3 bases at J, with 19 bases between. CDR3 protein: CASSDPTTRVEETQYF. CDR3 DNA sequence: TGCGCCAGCAGCGACCCTACAACAAGGGTTGAAGAGACCCAGTACTTC.

The genes are TRBV4-2 and TRBJ2-7; a possible D gene is TRBD2 (6 bases). Germline CDR1 is LGHNA and CDR2 is YNFKEQ. The V end lost 0 bases, the J end lost 0 bases, and 9 bases lay between the germline ends. The CDR3 runs to 15 residues. The chain's CDR3 is CASSQEAGPSYEQYF. As DNA, the CDR3 is TGTGCCAGCAGCCAAGAAGCGGGCCCCTCCTACGAGCAGTACTTC.

The chain carries TRBV10-2 and TRBJ2-1, with 11 bases lining up with TRBD2. The length of the CDR3 is 16 residues. The junction had 6 bases not matched to a gene; V was cut back by 4 bases and J by 4 bases. Germline values: CDR1 WSHSY, CDR2 SAAADI. CDR3 sequence reads: CASSAPTSGIYNEQFF. The CDR3 coding sequence is TGCGCCAGCAGTGCCCCGACTAGCGGGATATACAATGAGCAGTTCTTC.

The J gene is TRBJ2-5, the V gene TRBV7-8, with D perhaps matching TRBD1 (5 bases). Trimming stripped 5 bases from V and 4 bases from J, with 11 bases between. This CDR3 region has 13 residues. Germline CDR1 is SGHVS and CDR2 is FQNEAQ. For the CDR3, the DNA is TGTGCCAGCAGCCCACAGGTTGTAGAGACCCAGTACTTC. Amino acids: CASSPQVVETQYF.

The V call is TRBV6-1, the J call TRBJ2-7; 12 bases are a match to TRBD2. The CDR3 runs 15 residues. V lost 10 bases, J lost 1 base, and 8 bases stayed unmatched. The germline V gene encodes CDR1 MNHNS and CDR2 SASEGT. The CDR3 DNA is TGTGCCATCCCAGGACTAGCGGGGAATTCCTACGAGCAGTACTTC. As protein: CAIPGLAGNSYEQYF.

CDR3 residues: CASSLGGTGVHYEQYF. CDR3 nucleotide sequence: TGTGCCAGCAGCTTGGGTGGGACAGGGGTGCACTACGAGCAGTACTTC. The chain employs TRBV5-6 and TRBJ2-7, with 10 bases that match TRBD1. Germline assignment: CDR1 SGHDT and CDR2 YYEEEE. This CDR3 is 16 amino acids long. The junction had 6 bases not matched to a gene; V was cut back by 0 bases and J by 3 bases.

The rearrangement joins TRBV4-1 to TRBJ2-2; 10 bases align to TRBD2. J gave up 4 bases and V 8 bases, and 1 base lay outside the gene matches. From germline, CDR1 is MGHRA and CDR2 YSYEKL. The CDR3 is made up of 13 amino acids. The chain's CDR3 is CASRTSGTGELFF. The CDR3 DNA is TGCGCCAGCCGGACTAGCGGCACCGGGGAGCTGTTTTTT.

V and J are TRBV5-8 and TRBJ2-1; 12 bases align to TRBD2. The CDR3 consists of 15 residues. Unmatched junction bases numbered 9, after V lost 2 bases and J lost 12 bases. Germline CDR1 SGHTS, CDR2 YDEGEE. The DNA for the CDR3 is TGTGCCAGCAGCTTTTCTTCAGGACTAGCGGGACGGCAGTTCTTC. Protein: CASSFSSGLAGRQFF.

V usage is TRBV10-3 and J usage is TRBJ1-1, with TRBD1 matching 8 bases. Germline loops: CDR1 ENHRY, CDR2 SYGVKD. J lost 5 bases, V lost 8 bases, and 19 bases had no gene match. The CDR3 loop spans 17 amino acids. CDR3 residues: CAIRYRRQGTIGTEAFF. CDR3 in DNA: TGTGCCATCCGGTATCGCCGACAGGGGACAATTGGGACTGAAGCTTTCTTT.

The chain joins TRBV4-1 to TRBJ2-5, with 10 positions matching TRBD2. Near its end, the DNA agrees better with TRBJ2-7, so the J call may be wrong. Germline V CDR1 and CDR2: MGHRA, YSYEKL. The CDR3 runs 15 residues. CDR3: CASSQVLAGDYEQYF. In DNA, the CDR3 is TGCGCCAGCAGCCAAGTCCTAGCGGGAGATTACGAGCAGTACTTC.

The chain has TRBV5-5 and TRBJ1-2; D is unresolved. Germline V gives CDR1 SGHKS, CDR2 YYEKEE (reference sequence). V lost 6 bases, J lost 2 bases, and 8 bases lay in between. The CDR3 is made up of 12 amino acids. The CDR3 protein is CASTLPNYGYTF. The CDR3 region has the DNA TGTGCCAGCACCCTCCCCAACTATGGCTACACCTTC.

The rearrangement joins TRBV27 to TRBJ1-2; no clear D. V lost 2 bases and J lost 2, with 6 bases in between. Germline V gene sequence: CDR1 MNHEY, CDR2 SMNVEV (reference sequence). This CDR3 is 13 amino acids long. This CDR3 reads CASSLRVNYGYTF. The CDR3, as DNA: TGTGCCAGCAGTTTACGAGTCAACTATGGCTACACCTTC.

The chain has TRBV6-5 and TRBJ1-3, with D possibly matching TRBD1 (5 bases). Germline CDR1 MNHEY, CDR2 SVGAGI. The length of the CDR3 is 15 residues. Trimming left V 6 bases short and J 4 bases short, with 16 bases between. The CDR3 is CASRAREMEGNTIYF. The CDR3, as DNA: TGTGCCAGCAGAGCCAGGGAGATGGAAGGAAACACCATATATTTT.

The rearrangement joins TRBV28 to TRBJ2-7; tentatively, D is TRBD2 (6 bases). CDR3 length: 11 amino acids. Trimming removed 8 bases from V and 5 bases from J, with 10 bases in between. Per the germline V gene, CDR1 is MDHEN and CDR2 is SYDVKM. The CDR3 reads CASSAGHEQYF. The DNA for the CDR3 is TGTGCCAGCTCGGCGGGGCACGAGCAGTACTTC.

The chain recombines TRBV28 with TRBJ2-5; D is unresolved. Between the trimmed V and J ends, which lost 5 bases and 0 bases, there was a span of 13 bases. The CDR3 loop spans 15 amino acids. CDR1 is MDHEN and CDR2 is SYDVKM in the germline V gene. The CDR3 here is CASSPSRQYQETQYF. CDR3 nucleotides: TGTGCCAGCAGTCCCTCGCGTCAGTACCAAGAGACCCAGTACTTC. Looking up the rest from reference TRBV28 and TRBJ2-5 gives the full variable domain: DVKVTQSSRYLVKRTGEKVFLECVQDMDHENMFWYRQDPGLGLRLIYFSYDVKMKEKGDIPEGYSVSREKKERFSLILESASTNQTSMYLCASSPSRQYQETQYFGPGTRLLVL.

The chain couples TRBV27 to TRBJ2-4; D not resolved. CDR3 length: 13 amino acids. The germline CDR1 and CDR2 sequences are MNHEY and SMNVEV (reference sequence). V was shortened by 0 bases and J by 9 bases, with 9 bases between the two germline ends. CDR3 residues: CASSLSGLAIQYF. The CDR3 region has the DNA TGTGCCAGCAGTTTATCCGGGTTGGCCATTCAGTACTTC.

The rearrangement joins TRBV18 to TRBJ1-2, with a weak D call TRBD1 (5 bases). The CDR3 runs 12 residues. V was pared by 3 bases and J by 7 bases, with 9 bases between. Germline values: CDR1 KGHSH, CDR2 LQKENI. In nucleotides, the CDR3 is TGTGCCAGCTCACCCCCAGGGTTTGGCTACACCTTC. Its translation is CASSPPGFGYTF.

In the case of this clone: This sample includes further DNA sequences coding for the same CDR3. V is TRBV29-1 and J is TRBJ2-3; D ambiguous. Germline CDR1 is SQVTM and CDR2 is ANQGSEA. Between the trimmed V and J ends, which lost 1 base and 3 bases, there was a span of 5 bases. The CDR3 loop spans 12 amino acids. The CDR3 loop is CSVEGSTDTQYF. CDR3 sequence (DNA): TGCAGCGTTGAAGGCAGTACAGATACGCAGTATTTT.

The chain uses TRBV27 and TRBJ2-7, with 8 bases lining up with TRBD1. V was clipped by 6 bases and J by 1 base; unmatched bases: 5. From germline, CDR1 is MNHEY and CDR2 SMNVEV (reference sequence). The CDR3 has 14 amino acids. The CDR3 nucleotides are TGTGCCAGCAGCGGACAGGGATTTTCCTACGAGCAGTACTTC. Translation gives CASSGQGFSYEQYF.

V usage is TRBV4-2 and J usage is TRBJ2-7; weak D call: TRBD2 (7 bases). With 3 bases removed from V and 4 bases from J, the gap between germline ends came to 25 bases. The CDR3 runs 18 residues. Germline loops: CDR1 LGHNA, CDR2 YNFKEQ. As DNA, the CDR3 is TGTGCCAGCAGCCAGGTACATTTGGGGGAGCGGGACACGTACGAGCAGTACTTC. Protein product: CASSQVHLGERDTYEQYF.

The chain has TRBV5-1 and TRBJ2-2, with D perhaps matching TRBD1 (7 bases). Germline CDR1 reads SGHRS; CDR2 reads YFSETQ. This CDR3 spans 15 amino acids. V was trimmed by 3 bases and J by 1 base, leaving 10 bases between them. The CDR3 DNA reads TGCGCCAGCAGCTACAGGGGAGGGAACACCGGGGAGCTGTTTTTT. This translates into CASSYRGGNTGELFF.

The gene calls are TRBV4-1 and TRBJ2-7; perhaps TRBD2 as D (5 bases). The CDR3 spans 15 residues. Per the germline V gene, CDR1 is MGHRA and CDR2 is YSYEKL. Trimming removed 0 bases at V and 0 bases at J, with 9 bases between. CDR3 in amino acids: CASSQESGSSYEQYF. The CDR3 bases are TGCGCCAGCAGCCAAGAAAGCGGAAGCTCCTACGAGCAGTACTTC.

The CDR3 here is CASSMAVNTEAFF. CDR3 DNA: TGTGCCAGTAGTATGGCGGTGAACACTGAAGCTTTCTTT. The V and J genes are TRBV19 and TRBJ1-1; D gene uncertain. The CDR3 spans 13 residues. V lost 3 bases and J lost 0, with 5 bases in between. Germline lookup yields CDR1 LNHDA and CDR2 SQIVND (reference sequence).

V is TRBV7-6 and J is TRBJ1-3; D is unresolved. V was cut by 0 bases and J by 0 bases, with 12 bases left in between. CDR3 length: 17 amino acids. Germline loops: CDR1 SGHVS, CDR2 FNYEAQ. Written as DNA, the CDR3 is TGTGCCAGCAGCTTAGCGGACGGCCCGAGCTCTGGAAACACCATATATTTT. Translation: CASSLADGPSSGNTIYF. Filled out from reference TRBV7-6 and TRBJ1-3, the complete variable domain reads GAGVSQSPRYKVTKRGQDVALRCDPISGHVSLYWYRQALGQGPEFLTYFNYEAQQDKSGLPNDRFSAERPEGSISTLTIQRTEQRDSAMYRCASSLADGPSSGNTIYFGEGSWLTVV.

This chain joins TRBV28 and TRBJ2-1; the match to TRBD2 covers 9 bases. CDR3 length: 14 residues. Germline CDR1 MDHEN, CDR2 SYDVKM. V trimming: 5 bases; J trimming: 7 bases; junction bases outside the gene matches: 6. This CDR3 reads CASSARTSVNEQFF. The CDR3 bases are TGTGCCAGCAGTGCTAGGACTAGCGTAAATGAGCAGTTCTTC. The full variable domain, its missing parts supplied by reference TRBV28 and TRBJ2-1, is DVKVTQSSRYLVKRTGEKVFLECVQDMDHENMFWYRQDPGLGLRLIYFSYDVKMKEKGDIPEGYSVSREKKERFSLILESASTNQTSMYLCASSARTSVNEQFFGPGTRLTVL.